This T cell receptor (beta chain) was identified during a study of response to subunit inactivated influenza vaccine. In its sample, this clonotype was seen a few times. Its antigen remains unidentified. Overall study results and limits: The authors suggested that every seasonal influenza vaccination recruits few new T cells.

TCRdb reprocessed the RT-PCR reads via MiXCR and lists one record per CDR3 protein. In the table there are 400,000 to 650,000 distinct CDR3 sequences, 6% to 9% of which are singletons. V was trimmed by 1 base and J by 6 bases, leaving 7 bases between them. CDR3 size: 12 residues. In germline, CDR1 is LGHDT, CDR2 YNNKEL (reference sequence). The specimen comprised PBMCs from blood, sampled about 23 months after vaccination. This chain joins TRBV3-1 and TRBJ2-7; D unresolved. The receptor's source is a man between 45 and 75 years old who received an inactivated influenza vaccine. The CDR3 DNA sequence: TGTGCCAGCAGCCAAGGGGTCGGCGAGCAGTACTTC. This encodes CASSQGVGEQYF.